The entry below gives a single T cell receptor (beta chain) sequence along with its context. What this receptor recognizes is not known. No much larger clone is present one base from it, and per-base qualities are unavailable. The intended sense of this specimen's time point label: baseline before first vaccination. The vaccinee samples were drawn from two UK trials, COV001 and COV002, one of which was a single-blind randomized controlled phase 2/3 trial testing AZD1222 (ChAdOx1 nCoV-19) in healthy adults. For TCRbeta chain sequencing, PBMC samples were collected from trial participants at day 0 and at day 28 after the second dose. The entry originates in a study of T cell responses to AZD1222 COVID-19 vaccine (dated by TCRdb to the early 2020s). Regarding the study in general: AZD1222 recipients given second doses at about 4 weeks or at about 12 weeks were pooled, since spike-specific TCR depth and breadth were not found to differ between the two schedules. TCR sequencing was performed for over 230 trial participants, of whom roughly 200 were given two doses of AZD1222 and approximately 25 were given two doses of MenACWY control vaccine. Trial participants were enrolled by age into subgroups of 18-55, 56-69 and 70-plus years, and around 140, 26 and 57 TCR-sequenced participants, respectively, were included in these subgroups. What the work shows at the level of the full study, not this receptor alone: After two AZD1222 doses, both the breadth and the depth of spike-specific TCRs were significantly higher than at day 0 and than in MenACWY recipients. Participants were mostly white British, with more females than males. The authors suggested clonal diversity may have been underestimated. Vaccine-associated CD4 TCRs spanned the whole spike protein, with dominant responses in regions 160-218 and 743-854. Reportedly, almost half of the unique spike-specific TCRs recognized epitopes lying outside the regions that are mutated in the B.1.351 and B.1.1.7 variants. In the small 56-69-year group, the increase in depth fell short of significance, most likely because of low power. Conclusions about previously exposed vaccinees are limited because only six or seven AZD1222 recipients were SARS-CoV-2 seropositive at baseline. Because no samples from the day 14 peak response were available, repertoires could be characterized only after the peak T cell response.

Counted from cysteine to phenylalanine, this CDR3 has 14 amino acids. The retained sequence is limited to the CDR3, 42 bases, with the frame set at the first base. CDR1 and CDR2 were assigned from the germline V gene as MNHEY and SVGEGT. V is cut by 4 bases and J by 0 bases, and the space between the germline ends is 10 bases. The CDR3 regions of human TCRbeta chains were analyzed by immunosequencing. As for the authors' bioinformatics: TCRs in the repertoires were compared against a reference library of SARS-CoV-2-specific TCRs that had been generated with the MIRA antigen-specificity platform. Breadth meant the fraction of unique TCRs that were SARS-CoV-2-associated, whereas depth meant the fraction of total T cells that were SARS-CoV-2-associated. Using the MIRA data, each spike-specific TCR was assigned both to the spike region to which the TCR was reactive and to a CD4 or CD8 class. Log10-transformed breadth and depth values were compared by one-way ANOVA with Sidak's multiple comparisons tests. This is the immuneACCESS table as TCRdb keeps it, with only in-frame sequences that have V and J called. A part of the clones is gone; compared with another copy, unresolved V genes explain less than half, and the rest is unexplained. That table supplies the V and J calls and clone size; D and trimming were determined from the DNA. The sample contains some 130,000 clones, 75% to 90% of them found a single time. The top ten hold roughly 1.6% of the sample.

This sequence was found in an adult in good health. The sequencing used peripheral blood, collected on day 0 of AZD1222 vaccination. The V and J segments used are TRBV6-2 or TRBV6-3 and TRBJ2-7; a tentative D call is TRBD2 (6 bases match). The CDR3 here reads CASSSQRASYEQYF. The DNA sequence follows: TGTGCCAGCAGTTCACAGCGGGCCTCCTACGAGCAGTACTTC.